The T cell receptor (beta chain) under discussion was sequenced for a study of T cell therapy after organ transplantation. Time point here: 20-29 weeks after completion of therapy. On this clone itself: Antigen unknown.

TCRdb's table, derived via immunoSEQ multiplex PCR, lists solely in-frame clones and lacks some. Here the sample spans about 20,000 clones, roughly 89% being singletons. Germline values: CDR1 SEHNR, CDR2 FQNEAQ (reference sequence). This CDR3 has 11 residues. V lost 5 bases to trimming and J lost 9 bases, with 8 bases between them. V gene TRBV7-9 combines with J gene TRBJ2-1; no reliable D call. This receptor was obtained from a human patient who had received a solid organ transplant and had CMV disease. Some T cells may be transferred from the graft donor. The starting material was CD8+ T cells from blood, obtained after autologous CMV-specific T cell therapy. CDR3 sequence reads: CASSRSIEQFF. CDR3 in DNA: TGTGCCAGCAGCCGTTCAATTGAGCAGTTCTTC.